The 27 T cell receptor beta chains in this list originate from one sample, sequenced in a study of T cell repertoires in aging, cancer and after chemotherapy. TCR beta rearrangements were amplified from peripheral blood genomic DNA. Multiplex touch-down PCR with TRB-A/B primers amplified rearranged V-D-J TRB sequences. From the multiplex PCR reads, TCRdb called clonotypes with MiXCR, one entry per CDR3 protein. This repertoire shows approximately 4,900 distinct CDR3 sequences, over 30% found once; its top ten account for around 45%. The specimen was blood. The receptors here all came from a human donor with a blood cancer.

V gene TRBV5-4 combines with J gene TRBJ2-3; no definite D call. V was pared by 0 bases and J by 2 bases, with 4 bases between. Germline CDR1 reads SGHNT; CDR2 reads YYREEE (reference sequence). The CDR3 extends over 13 amino acids. CDR3: CASSLVTTDTQYF. In DNA, the CDR3 is TGTGCCAGCAGCTTGGTGACCACAGATACGCAGTATTTT.

This clonotype was recorded only once. This chain links TRBV11-1 with TRBJ2-7, with TRBD1 identical over 8 bases. V shed 7 bases, J shed 5 bases, and the junction held 10 bases outside the gene matches. The CDR3 contains 14 residues. From germline, CDR1 is SGHAT and CDR2 FQDESV (reference sequence). CDR3 sequence (DNA): TGTGCCAGCACCCCCTGGACAGGGTCCCACGAGCAGTACTTC. Translating it yields CASTPWTGSHEQYF.

This clonotype was detected once. The V gene is TRBV10-3, the J gene TRBJ1-6, with D perhaps matching TRBD1 (5 bases). The V gene lost 0 bases and the J gene lost 8 bases, with 14 bases spanning the gap. The germline V gene encodes CDR1 ENHRY and CDR2 SYGVKD. The CDR3 has 16 amino acids. Here the CDR3 reads CAISESYRGGYSPLHF. The CDR3 DNA sequence: TGTGCCATCAGTGAGTCGTATAGGGGTGGATATTCACCCCTCCACTTT.

The sample holds one count of this clonotype. The chain recombines TRBV19 with TRBJ1-5, with D possibly TRBD1 on 5 matching bases. Trimming took off 5 bases at V and 0 bases at J, with 17 bases between the two ends. Germline loops: CDR1 LNHDA, CDR2 SQIVND (reference sequence). The CDR3 runs to 17 residues. Here the CDR3 DNA reads TGTGCCAGTAGTGGACATGGGCTGAGGTATAGCAATCAGCCCCAGCATTTT. It translates to CASSGHGLRYSNQPQHF.

Only a few counts were recorded for this clonotype. CDR3 loop: CAISGAGISYNEQFF. The CDR3 DNA is TGTGCCATCAGTGGAGCGGGGATCTCCTACAATGAGCAGTTCTTC. This chain connects TRBV10-3 to TRBJ2-1; TRBD2 aligns across 7 bases. CDR3 size: 15 residues. The germline gives CDR1 ENHRY, CDR2 SYGVKD. After removal of 4 bases from V and 0 bases from J, the junction contained 3 bases not matched to a gene.

This clonotype was observed a handful of times. This rearrangement joins TRBV19 to TRBJ2-1; TRBD1 or TRBD2 may be the D gene (5 bases each). This CDR3 spans 13 amino acids. V was pared by 0 bases and J by 9 bases, with 9 bases between. CDR1 is LNHDA, CDR2 SQIVND, per germline (reference sequence). The CDR3 DNA sequence: TGTGCCAGTAGTATAGACAGGGAGACTGAGCAGTTCTTC. This codes for CASSIDRETEQFF.

The V and J genes are TRBV18 and TRBJ2-7; the match to TRBD1 covers 7 bases. The length of the CDR3 is 15 residues. J was trimmed by 1 base and V by 2 bases; bases with no gene match: 5. CDR1 and CDR2 from the germline V gene are KGHSH and LQKENI. Written as DNA, the CDR3 is TGTGCCAGCTCACCAGTGGCAGGGGGATCCTACGAGCAGTACTTC. This codes for CASSPVAGGSYEQYF. Supplemented by reference TRBV18 and TRBJ2-7, the full variable domain reads NAGVMQNPRHLVRRRGQEARLRCSPMKGHSHVYWYRQLPEEGLKFMVYLQKENIIDESGMPKERFSAEFPKEGPSILRIQQVVRGDSAAYFCASSPVAGGSYEQYFGPGTRLTVT.

This clonotype was recorded only once. A junction end diverges from the germline sequence, so it may reflect a read error. The CDR3 bases are TGTGCCAGTAGTATCCCAGGGAGGGGGAGAGGAGAAAGACTGTTTTTT. Amino acids: CASSIPGRGRGERLFF. The chain combines TRBV19 with TRBJ1-4; perhaps TRBD1 as D (6 bases). Germline CDR1 and CDR2: LNHDA and SQIVND (reference sequence). The CDR3 has 16 amino acids. The full variable domain, with the rest looked up from reference TRBV19 and TRBJ1-4, is DGGITQSPKYLFRKEGQNVTLSCEQNLNHDAMYWYRQDPGQGLRLIYYSQIVNDFQKGDIAEGYSVSREKKESFPLTVTSAQKNPTAFYLCASSIPGRGRGERLFFGSGTQLSVL.

This clonotype was detected only a few times. The gene calls are TRBV5-4 and TRBJ2-3; TRBD1 matches 10 bases. This CDR3 has 17 residues. J gave up 1 base and V 4 bases, and 9 bases lay outside the gene matches. CDR1 is SGHNT and CDR2 is YYREEE in the germline V gene (reference sequence). CDR3 bases: TGTGCCAGCAGCAGGGCGGGACAGGGGTTGGGCACAGATACGCAGTATTTT. This encodes CASSRAGQGLGTDTQYF.

By sample fraction, this clonotype is medium-sized. V is TRBV29-1 and J is TRBJ1-2, with D perhaps TRBD1 (5 bases). Deletions cut 3 bases from V and 7 bases from J, with 18 bases between. This CDR3 comprises 14 residues. The germline gives CDR1 SQVTM, CDR2 ANQGSEA. The CDR3 nucleotides read TGCAGCGTTGACCATGGCAGGGCAATCGGTGGCTACACCTTC. It encodes CSVDHGRAIGGYTF.

The chain joins TRBV6-1 to TRBJ1-6, with TRBD1 matching 8 bases. CDR1 is MNHNS, CDR2 SASEGT, per germline. V lost 5 bases, J lost 6 bases, and 3 bases stayed unmatched. CDR3 size: 14 residues. The CDR3 region has the DNA TGTGCCAGCAGTTATACAGGGGGTAATTCACCCCTCCACTTT. Residues: CASSYTGGNSPLHF.

This clonotype has more than one count but fewer than ten. The rearrangement links TRBV30 to TRBJ1-1; D may be TRBD1 (6 bases). Germline lookup yields CDR1 GTSNPN and CDR2 SVGIG (reference sequence). The CDR3 is made up of 12 amino acids. Trimming left V 6 bases short and J 3 bases short, with 11 bases between. In DNA form, the CDR3 reads TGTGCCTGCCGAGGGGGGGACACTGAAGCTTTCTTT. It encodes CACRGGDTEAFF. Supplemented by reference TRBV30 and TRBJ1-1, the full variable domain reads SQTIHQWPATLVQPVGSPLSLECTVEGTSNPNLYWYRQAAGRGLQLLFYSVGIGQISSEVPQNLSASRPQDRQFILSSKKLLLSDSGFYLCACRGGDTEAFFGQGTRLTVV.

The rearrangement links TRBV5-6 to TRBJ1-6; D possibly corresponds to TRBD1 (6 bases). Deletions cut 4 bases from V and 0 bases from J, with 11 bases between. CDR1 SGHDT and CDR2 YYEEEE come from the germline V gene. The CDR3 runs 16 residues. CDR3 in DNA: TGTGCCAGCAGCCTGGGGGCTAGCTCCTATAATTCACCCCTCCACTTT. Protein sequence: CASSLGASSYNSPLHF.

This clonotype was seen a handful of times. The V gene is TRBV12-3 or TRBV12-4, the J gene TRBJ1-2, with 7 nucleotides matching TRBD1. This CDR3 spans 13 amino acids. V gave up 6 bases and J gave up 5 bases; unmatched junction bases: 6. The CDR3 region is CASRTGAGYGYTF. CDR3 nucleotides: TGTGCCAGCAGAACAGGGGCTGGATATGGCTACACCTTC.

The DNA of the CDR3 is TGTGCCAGCAGTTCCTACTTTTATGATGAGCAGTTCTTC. Translating gives CASSSYFYDEQFF. The rearrangement joins TRBV27 to TRBJ2-1; no clear D gene. Germline CDR1 and CDR2: MNHEY and SMNVEV (reference sequence). This CDR3 is built from 13 residues. Trimming removed 4 bases from V and 8 bases from J, with 12 bases in between.

The V and J genes are TRBV5-6 and TRBJ1-2; unclear D gene. V was trimmed by 2 bases and J by 3 bases, leaving 8 bases between them. The CDR3 has 13 residues. The germline V gene has CDR1 SGHDT and CDR2 YYEEEE. In DNA, the CDR3 is TGTGCCAGCAGCTTACCCAGCTACTATGGCTACACCTTC. Its translation: CASSLPSYYGYTF.

The chain couples TRBV12-3 or TRBV12-4 to TRBJ1-6; D call uncertain. V lost 4 bases and J 11 bases, leaving 21 bases between the germline ends. The CDR3 covers 16 residues. CDR3 region: CASSYNPGSIEAPLHF. The DNA for the CDR3 is TGTGCCAGCAGTTATAACCCGGGTTCAATAGAAGCACCCCTCCACTTT.

This clonotype was observed a handful of times. This chain connects TRBV11-1 to TRBJ2-5; 11 nucleotides match TRBD1. CDR1 is SGHAT, CDR2 FQDESV, per germline (reference sequence). The CDR3 contains 15 residues. V lost 5 bases to trimming and J lost 2 bases; unmatched junction nucleotides: 4. CDR3 DNA sequence: TGTGCCAGCAGCCCGCGGGACAGGGGGCAAGAGACCCAGTACTTC. Amino acid sequence: CASSPRDRGQETQYF.

This clonotype was counted only a few times. This chain uses TRBV20-1 with TRBJ1-2; D gene uncertain. V was shortened by 5 bases and J by 3 bases, with 7 bases between the two germline ends. The germline V gene encodes CDR1 DFQATT and CDR2 SNEGSKA (reference sequence). This CDR3 region has 11 residues. The CDR3 sequence: CSASQDYGYTF. The DNA for the CDR3 is TGCAGTGCTTCTCAGGACTATGGCTACACCTTC.

This clonotype was found a few times. The chain couples TRBV6-6 to TRBJ2-7; TRBD2 might be the D (6 bases). CDR3 length: 13 amino acids. Germline V gives CDR1 MNHNY, CDR2 SVGAGI (reference sequence). Trimming shortened V by 5 bases and J by 1 base, and 9 bases separated the two germline ends. This chain's CDR3 is CASSPGGSYEQYF. For the CDR3, the DNA is TGTGCCAGCAGTCCCGGGGGTTCCTACGAGCAGTACTTC.

Of note for this clonotype: One base away lies a much larger clone, so this may be a sequencing read error. The chain recombines TRBV29-1 with TRBJ2-7; D may be TRBD1 or TRBD2 (5 bases each). Germline CDR1 is SQVTM and CDR2 is ANQGSEA. V lost 6 bases, J lost 7 bases, and 19 bases lay in between. The CDR3 length is 13 residues. The CDR3: CSVVTVTRGEQYF. The CDR3 nucleotides read TGCAGCGTGGTGACAGTTACCCGGGGTGAGCAGTACTTC.

This chain uses TRBV5-6 with TRBJ2-7; TRBD1 matches at 9 bases. Germline trimming cut 2 bases from V and 5 bases from J; bases unmatched to any gene: 8. CDR3 length: 15 amino acids. CDR1 and CDR2 (germline): SGHDT, YYEEEE. CDR3 in amino acids: CASSFWDRALNEQYF. CDR3 coding DNA: TGTGCCAGCAGCTTCTGGGACAGGGCCCTCAACGAGCAGTACTTC.

The rearrangement links TRBV7-6 to TRBJ2-3; D uncertain. Germline CDR1 and CDR2: SGHVS and FNYEAQ. The CDR3 sequence is 16 residues long. V was cut by 3 bases and J by 0 bases, with 13 bases left in between. The CDR3 DNA reads TGTGCCAGCAGCTTTCTTCCAGAATCTAGCACAGATACGCAGTATTTT. Translation gives CASSFLPESSTDTQYF. Combining the CDR3 with reference TRBV7-6 and TRBJ2-3 gives the whole variable domain GAGVSQSPRYKVTKRGQDVALRCDPISGHVSLYWYRQALGQGPEFLTYFNYEAQQDKSGLPNDRFSAERPEGSISTLTIQRTEQRDSAMYRCASSFLPESSTDTQYFGPGTRLTVL.

The rearrangement uses TRBV19 and TRBJ1-6; D unclear. The germline V gene encodes CDR1 LNHDA and CDR2 SQIVND (reference sequence). The CDR3 is 12 amino acids. Trimming stripped 2 bases from V and 7 bases from J, with 3 bases between. Here the CDR3 reads CASSIKNSPLHF. The CDR3 nucleotides read TGTGCCAGTAGTATAAAGAATTCACCCCTCCACTTT.

V gene TRBV5-6 combines with J gene TRBJ1-1; D is possibly TRBD1 (5 bases). The germline CDR1 and CDR2 sequences are SGHDT and YYEEEE. This CDR3 is 12 amino acids long. The germline V and J ends were trimmed by 0 bases and 9 bases, with 9 bases remaining between them. The CDR3 DNA is TGTGCCAGCAGCTTGGGGCAGGGTAAAGCTTTCTTT. It encodes CASSLGQGKAFF.

The chain couples TRBV12-3 or TRBV12-4 to TRBJ1-2; D gene unclear. Trimming removed 4 bases from V and 5 bases from J, with 11 bases in between. The CDR3 is made up of 13 amino acids. The CDR3 DNA reads TGTGCCAGCAGTTCGATGAGTGGTTATGGCTACACCTTC. Translating gives CASSSMSGYGYTF.

The chain joins TRBV6-1 to TRBJ1-2, with D unresolved. V lost 9 bases to trimming and J lost 0 bases, with 11 bases between them. This CDR3 comprises 13 residues. CDR1 is MNHNS and CDR2 is SASEGT in the germline V gene. CDR3 in DNA: TGTGCCAGTGTGATTGCAGCTAACTATGGCTACACCTTC. Translating gives CASVIAANYGYTF.